The clone carrying this T cell receptor (beta chain) was seen only a few times. What it recognizes is unknown. Trimming took 4 bases from V and 4 from J; bases not matched to a gene: 7. The CDR3 has 14 residues. Germline V gene lookup returns CDR1 SGHRS and CDR2 YFSETQ. Sequencing was performed with immunoSEQ multiplex PCR; in TCRdb, only in-frame clones are kept and a portion is missing. Of about 950 clones listed, 17% are singletons. The record originates from a study of T cells in localized non-small cell lung cancer. Study-wide results and limits: A median around 55 of the top 100 tumor clones appeared in adjacent lung. Clonality peaked in uninvolved adjacent lung rather than tumor.

The TCR originated in a female donor of 60 years or more with stage I squamous cell lung carcinoma. The chain carries TRBV5-1 and TRBJ2-5; 7 nucleotides line up with TRBD1. Sequenced here: lung tumor tissue, sampled before any cancer treatment. For the CDR3, the DNA is TGCGCCAGCAGCCTAGGACAGGCCCCAGAGACCCAGTACTTC. This codes for CASSLGQAPETQYF. Full variable domain (rest looked up from reference TRBV5-1 and TRBJ2-5): KAGVTQTPRYLIKTRGQQVTLSCSPISGHRSVSWYQQTPGQGLQFLFEYFSETQRNKGNFPGRFSGRQFSNSRSEMNVSTLELGDSALYLCASSLGQAPETQYFGPGTRLLVL.